Ten or more counts support the clone carrying this T cell receptor beta chain. The antigen is unknown. The length of the CDR3 is 13 residues. V shed 1 base, J shed 3 bases, and the junction held 0 bases outside the gene matches. The V gene's germline CDR1 is SGDLS and CDR2 YYNGEE. Library construction for TCR beta used iRepertoire HTBI primers and Arm-PCR of CDR3 regions. A single record per CDR3 protein comes from TCRdb applying MiXCR to the multiplex PCR reads. Of approximately 400,000 distinct CDR3 sequences in the sample, roughly a quarter were seen once. The data were taken from a study of regulatory T cells in long-lasting Graves disease. The time point: persistent/refractory GD, antithyroid drugs over 5 years with positive TRAb. Construction of the TCR library relied on RNA isolated from PBMCs. Under American Thyroid Association guidelines, Graves' disease was diagnosed. Recruitment took place at an endocrinology department in Xi'an, China.

Study-wide points: Repertoires from persistent disease leaned toward TRBV28, TRBJ1-2 and TRBJ2-5. Persistent Graves' patients showed a TCR diversity that was lower than that of newly diagnosed ones.

Sequenced material: peripheral blood mononuclear cells (PBMCs), taken when the disease was refractory, from a patient treated with antithyroid drugs. The chain combines TRBV9 with TRBJ1-1; 7 positions agree with TRBD1. The sequence was collected from a female donor with Graves disease. This chain's CDR3 is CASSVQGDTEAFF. The CDR3 DNA reads as TGTGCCAGCAGCGTACAGGGGGACACTGAAGCTTTCTTT.